The 22 T cell receptor beta chains reported below all come from one sample, sequenced in a study of OX40 agonist ivuxolimab in advanced cancers. Here immunoSEQ multiplex PCR was the method, and the copy in TCRdb shows in-frame clones only, minus some. The sample has tens of thousands of clones; around 86% are singletons. The material was CD4+ or CD8+ T cells sorted from blood, obtained in a trial of the OX40 agonist ivuxolimab. The source is an adult with an advanced solid tumor such as melanoma, head and neck, liver or kidney cancer.

The table lists this clone with a few counts. The chain uses TRBV7-9 and TRBJ1-1; D may be TRBD1 (6 bases). This CDR3 has 15 amino acids. The V end was cut by 5 bases, the J end by 6 bases, with 19 bases between. Looked up from germline, CDR1 is SEHNR and CDR2 is FQNEAQ (reference sequence). CDR3 DNA sequence: TGTGCCAGCAGCACCGCCGGGGGGAAGGGGGCTGAAGCTTTCTTT. Translating it yields CASSTAGGKGAEAFF.

The rearrangement links TRBV11-3 to TRBJ2-5; a weak D match, TRBD2 (5 bases). The CDR3 has 14 residues. V was pared by 1 base and J by 0 bases, with 6 bases between. The V gene's germline CDR1 is SGHNT and CDR2 YENEEA. CDR3 DNA sequence: TGTGCCAGCAGCTTAGGAGCGGACCAAGAGACCCAGTACTTC. Its protein is CASSLGADQETQYF.

J is TRBJ1-2 and V is TRBV6-1; no firm D call. CDR3 size: 12 residues. Per the germline V gene, CDR1 is MNHNS and CDR2 is SASEGT. V dropped 2 bases and J dropped 7 bases, with 8 bases sitting between them. The chain's CDR3 is CASSERDRGYTF. The CDR3, as DNA: TGTGCCAGCAGTGAACGGGATCGTGGCTACACCTTC.

The chain couples TRBV5-1 to TRBJ2-5; D is perhaps TRBD1 or TRBD2 (5 bases each). V lost 2 bases to trimming and J lost 7 bases, with 18 bases between them. The CDR3 consists of 15 residues. Germline V gene lookup returns CDR1 SGHRS and CDR2 YFSETQ. CDR3: CASSFGTTGEGTQYF. The CDR3 coding sequence is TGCGCCAGCAGCTTTGGGACGACTGGGGAAGGGACCCAGTACTTC.

This chain connects TRBV5-1 to TRBJ2-5, with D perhaps being TRBD1 or TRBD2 (5 bases each). This CDR3 spans 14 amino acids. V lost 4 bases and J 5 bases, leaving 15 bases between the germline ends. Germline CDR1 reads SGHRS; CDR2 reads YFSETQ. CDR3 in amino acids: CASSDPGSRETQYF. The CDR3 nucleotides read TGCGCCAGCAGCGACCCAGGGAGTAGGGAGACCCAGTACTTC.

A few counts support this clone. CDR3 region: CASSLGTGFQETQYF. The CDR3 bases are TGTGCCAGCAGTTTAGGGACAGGGTTTCAAGAGACCCAGTACTTC. This rearrangement joins TRBV28 to TRBJ2-5; the match to TRBD1 covers 9 bases. The CDR3 runs 15 residues. Germline V gives CDR1 MDHEN, CDR2 SYDVKM. The V segment lost 2 bases and the J segment 2 bases; nucleotides outside the gene matches: 3.

The chain links TRBV6-5 to TRBJ1-2; D not certain. Germline V gives CDR1 MNHEY, CDR2 SVGAGI. V lost 6 bases and J 4 bases, leaving 18 bases between the germline ends. The CDR3 length is 15 residues. The chain's CDR3 is CASREPGSFSYGYTF. CDR3 DNA: TGTGCCAGCAGAGAGCCGGGAAGTTTTAGCTATGGCTACACCTTC.

V gene TRBV18 combines with J gene TRBJ2-5; D ambiguous. The CDR3 sequence is 13 residues long. V lost 4 bases and J lost 3, with 9 bases in between. CDR1 is KGHSH, CDR2 LQKENI, per germline. The CDR3 region is CASSLSPEETQYF. The CDR3 nucleotides are TGTGCCAGCTCACTGTCACCGGAAGAGACCCAGTACTTC.

This clone was recorded once. V and J are TRBV9 and TRBJ2-1; D possibly corresponds to TRBD2 (6 bases). This CDR3 has 15 residues. The germline V gene has CDR1 SGDLS and CDR2 YYNGEE. Between the trimmed V and J ends, which lost 0 bases and 4 bases, there was a span of 11 bases. The chain's CDR3 is CASSVDGSGYNEQFF. The CDR3 DNA reads TGTGCCAGCAGCGTAGACGGGAGTGGGTACAATGAGCAGTTCTTC.

The chain carries TRBV11-1 and TRBJ1-2, with a possible D match to TRBD1 (5 bases). The CDR3 runs to 14 residues. Trimming pared 5 bases from V and 8 bases from J, leaving 18 bases between. Germline V CDR1 and CDR2: SGHAT, FQDESV (reference sequence). The DNA of the CDR3 is TGTGCCAGCAGCCAAAACCAGGGTAATCGAGGCTACACCTTC. It encodes CASSQNQGNRGYTF.

The chain couples TRBV19 to TRBJ2-3; TRBD2 aligns across 9 bases. The CDR3 consists of 15 residues. Germline V gene lookup returns CDR1 LNHDA and CDR2 SQIVND (reference sequence). V trimming: 2 bases; J trimming: 3 bases; junction bases outside the gene matches: 3. CDR3 DNA sequence: TGTGCCAGTAGTATACGAGCGGGAGGTACAGATACGCAGTATTTT. It translates to CASSIRAGGTDTQYF.

The chain is built from TRBV6-1 and TRBJ2-1, with a tentative D call TRBD1 (6 bases). This CDR3 comprises 15 residues. CDR1 MNHNS and CDR2 SASEGT come from the germline V gene. V was clipped by 5 bases and J by 9 bases, with 20 bases between them. This chain's CDR3 is CASSFTGTSNTEQFF. The CDR3 DNA follows: TGTGCCAGCAGTTTTACCGGGACAAGTAATACTGAGCAGTTCTTC.

The rearrangement uses TRBV5-4 and TRBJ2-5; 11 nucleotides agree with TRBD2. The germline CDR1 and CDR2 sequences are SGHNT and YYREEE (reference sequence). The CDR3 loop spans 15 amino acids. Losses at the gene ends were 2 bases for V and 4 bases for J; bases not matched to a gene: 4. The CDR3 DNA reads TGTGCCAGCAGCTTAGTAGCGGGAGGGCGAGAGACCCAGTACTTC. Protein product: CASSLVAGGRETQYF.

The genes are TRBV9 and TRBJ2-1; TRBD2 matches 13 bases. After removal of 3 bases from V and 9 bases from J, the junction contained 6 bases not matched to a gene. CDR1 is SGDLS and CDR2 is YYNGEE in the germline V gene. The CDR3 is 15 amino acids. For the CDR3, the DNA is TGTGCCAGCAGCGGCGGACTAGCGGGAGAAGGTGAGCAGTTCTTC. Its translation is CASSGGLAGEGEQFF.

The chain couples TRBV19 to TRBJ2-2; 8 bases align to TRBD2. The CDR3 has 14 amino acids. Germline V CDR1 and CDR2: LNHDA, SQIVND (reference sequence). V trimming: 4 bases; J trimming: 5 bases; junction bases outside the gene matches: 3. The CDR3 DNA reads TGTGCCAGTAGTACGGGAGGGGGGACCGGGGAGCTGTTTTTT. Translation gives CASSTGGGTGELFF.

J is TRBJ2-5 and V is TRBV6-5; 8 positions agree with TRBD1. Matching the DNA end better, TRBJ2-7 makes the J call doubtful. Per the germline V gene, CDR1 is MNHEY and CDR2 is SVGAGI. This CDR3 is 14 amino acids long. The CDR3 loop reads CASSSGQGTHEQYF. CDR3 nucleotide sequence: TGTGCCAGCAGTTCCGGACAGGGTACACACGAGCAGTACTTC.

The rearrangement joins TRBV2 to TRBJ2-3, with D possibly called TRBD1 or TRBD2 (6 bases each). CDR3 size: 13 residues. CDR1 is SNHLY and CDR2 is FYNNEI in the germline V gene. V gave up 7 bases and J gave up 4 bases, with 12 bases separating them. CDR3 in amino acids: CASNEGGPDTQYF. The CDR3 DNA reads as TGTGCCAGCAACGAGGGGGGACCAGATACGCAGTATTTT.

This clone has just one count. This chain links TRBV11-3 with TRBJ2-1, with D perhaps matching TRBD1 (6 bases). Trimming took 1 base from V and 7 from J, leaving 11 bases between them. The germline V gene has CDR1 SGHNT and CDR2 YENEEA. The CDR3 is 14 residues long. In DNA form, the CDR3 reads TGTGCCAGCAGCTTAGGGGGGCCAGGGAATGAGCAGTTCTTC. Translated: CASSLGGPGNEQFF. Looking up the rest from reference TRBV11-3 and TRBJ2-1 gives the full variable domain: EAGVVQSPRYKIIEKKQPVAFWCNPISGHNTLYWYLQNLGQGPELLIRYENEEAVDDSQLPKDRFSAERLKGVDSTLKIQPAELGDSAVYLCASSLGGPGNEQFFGPGTRLTVL.

Remarks on this clone: One end of the junction is discordant with germline, which a read error may explain. The chain combines TRBV7-7 with TRBJ2-5; 7 bases are shared with TRBD1. Germline assignment: CDR1 SSHAT and CDR2 FNYEAQ (reference sequence). The CDR3 loop spans 15 amino acids. The CDR3: CASSLGTVPGETQYF. The CDR3 nucleotides are TGTGCTAGCAGCTTAGGGACAGTTCCCGGGGAGACCCAGTACTTC. The full variable domain, in which reference TRBV7-7 and TRBJ2-5 provide the parts outside the CDR3, is GAGVSQSPRYKVTKRGQDVTLRCDPISSHATLYWYQQALGQGPEFLTYFNYEAQPDKSGLPSDRFSAERPEGSISTLTIQRTEQRDSAMYRCASSLGTVPGETQYFGPGTRLLVL.

The count of this clone is one. The chain couples TRBV13 to TRBJ1-1; D is undetermined. Germline CDR1 PRHDT, CDR2 FYEKMQ (reference sequence). The CDR3 sequence is 16 residues long. Trimming removed 2 bases at V and 8 bases at J, with 21 bases between. The CDR3 DNA sequence: TGTGCCAGCAGCTTATGGCGCCGGATAAGGGAGAAGGAAGCTTTCTTT. Encoded protein: CASSLWRRIREKEAFF.

V gene TRBV6-5 combines with J gene TRBJ2-7, with TRBD2 matching over 10 bases. CDR1 and CDR2 (germline): MNHEY, SVGAGI. V shed 5 bases, J shed 3 bases, and the junction held 7 bases outside the gene matches. The CDR3 consists of 15 residues. Here the CDR3 reads CASSPSGRAGYEQYF. The CDR3 DNA sequence: TGTGCCAGCAGTCCAAGCGGGAGGGCCGGCTACGAGCAGTACTTC.

V and J are TRBV29-1 and TRBJ1-3, with unresolved D. Germline V gives CDR1 SQVTM, CDR2 ANQGSEA. CDR3 length: 12 residues. Trimming took 7 bases from V and 1 from J, leaving 8 bases between them. DNA of the CDR3: TGCAGCGCCACGGGTTCTGGAAACACCATATATTTT. This sequence encodes CSATGSGNTIYF.